These 19 T cell receptor beta chains share one sample of origin, sequenced in a study of CD8+ T cells in alopecia areata. The authors extracted RNA and reverse transcribed it into cDNA as the sequencing template. The protocol was immunoSEQ multiplex PCR, while the TCRdb copy is restricted to in-frame clones and leaves out a portion. The sample lists about 87,000 clones, around 70% seen once, with 15% to 20% in the top ten. Documented treatment: oral pan-JAK inhibitor, 5-10 mg twice daily. The material was CD8+ T cells sorted from blood, obtained at roughly week 45, from a patient treated with tofacitinib. These receptors all stem from a human donor with alopecia areata.

The chain couples TRBV29-1 to TRBJ2-7, with D hard to call. V was clipped by 6 bases and J by 3 bases, with 21 bases between them. Germline CDR1 reads SQVTM; CDR2 reads ANQGSEA. The CDR3 is 15 amino acids. CDR3: CSVGPFREYGYEQYF. CDR3 DNA: TGCAGCGTGGGCCCTTTTAGAGAGTATGGCTACGAGCAGTACTTC.

The gene calls are TRBV25-1 and TRBJ2-1; 7 bases line up with TRBD1. CDR1 and CDR2 from the germline V gene are MGHDK and SYGVNS. V trimming: 3 bases; J trimming: 4 bases; junction bases outside the gene matches: 9. This CDR3 region has 16 residues. CDR3 sequence: CASSDTTGTVYNEQFF. As DNA, the CDR3 is TGTGCCAGCAGTGATACCACCGGGACAGTATACAATGAGCAGTTCTTC. The entire variable domain, with the rest obtained from reference TRBV25-1 and TRBJ2-1, is as follows: EADIYQTPRYLVIGTGKKITLECSQTMGHDKMYWYQQDPGMELHLIHYSYGVNSTEKGDLSSESTVSRIRTEHFPLTLESARPSHTSQYLCASSDTTGTVYNEQFFGPGTRLTVL.

As concerns this clone: The CDR3 end shows no conserved phenylalanine or tryptophan, and so a read error is likely. The chain uses TRBV29-1 and TRBJ2-7, with 11 nucleotides matching TRBD1. CDR3 length: 15 residues. Trimming cost V 0 bases and J 3 bases; bases outside gene matches: 4. In germline, CDR1 is SQVTM, CDR2 ANQGSEA. The CDR3 bases are TGCAGCGTTGAAGATAGGGGGACAGGGGGCTACGAGCAGTACCTC. Protein: CSVEDRGTGGYEQYL.

The chain couples TRBV4-3 to TRBJ1-1, with 7 bases that match TRBD1. Looked up from germline, CDR1 is LGHNA and CDR2 is YSLEER. The CDR3 consists of 15 residues. V dropped 0 bases and J dropped 4; count of bases not matched to a gene: 5. DNA of the CDR3: TGCGCCAGCAGCCAAGATCTTGGGACAGTCACTGAAGCTTTCTTT. The encoded protein is CASSQDLGTVTEAFF.

The CDR3 bases are TGTGCCAGCAGTGCTGACATGAGCTCCTACAATGAGCAGTTCTTC. It specifies CASSADMSSYNEQFF. V usage is TRBV5-5 and J usage is TRBJ2-1; D is unclear. This CDR3 comprises 15 residues. Germline V CDR1 and CDR2: SGHKS, YYEKEE (reference sequence). V lost 5 bases and J lost 0, with 12 bases in between.

This clone was detected a few times. A junction end diverges from the germline sequence, so it may reflect a read error. This CDR3 is also generated by other DNA sequences in the sample. The chain uses TRBV5-1 and TRBJ2-7; D might be TRBD1 (5 bases). The CDR3 length is 12 residues. CDR1 and CDR2 (germline): SGHRS, YFSETQ. DNA of the CDR3: TGTGCCAGCAGCTTAGGGGCCTACGAGCAGTACTTC. It translates to CASSLGAYEQYF.

V usage is TRBV7-3 and J usage is TRBJ2-7; the match to TRBD1 covers 8 bases. The CDR3 is 18 amino acids. J was trimmed by 2 bases and V by 1 base; bases with no gene match: 13. The germline gives CDR1 SGHTA, CDR2 FQGTGA. As DNA, the CDR3 is TGTGCCAGCAGCTTAAATCCGCGGACAGGGTTTCGAGCCTACGAGCAGTACTTC. Protein sequence: CASSLNPRTGFRAYEQYF.

This chain joins TRBV11-2 and TRBJ2-1, with TRBD1 identical over 7 bases. This CDR3 has 19 residues. Germline V lookup: CDR1 SGHAT, CDR2 FQNNGV. After removal of 2 bases from V and 2 bases from J, the junction contained 15 bases not matched to a gene. CDR3 sequence: CASSLPRQGIPRTYNEQFF. DNA for the CDR3: TGTGCCAGCAGCTTACCCAGACAGGGTATTCCGCGGACCTACAATGAGCAGTTCTTC.

This rearrangement joins TRBV5-6 to TRBJ1-1, with a possible D match to TRBD1 (6 bases). Trimming cost V 1 base and J 3 bases, with 13 bases left between them. Germline assignment: CDR1 SGHDT and CDR2 YYEEEE. This CDR3 comprises 15 residues. Here the CDR3 reads CASSLFDRRDTEAFF. CDR3 in DNA: TGTGCCAGCAGCTTGTTTGACAGGAGAGACACTGAAGCTTTCTTT.

The chain has TRBV19 and TRBJ2-2; D perhaps matches TRBD1 (5 bases). The germline V gene has CDR1 LNHDA and CDR2 SQIVND (reference sequence). The CDR3 consists of 15 residues. V gave up 6 bases and J gave up 2 bases, with 13 bases separating them. The CDR3 coding sequence is TGTGCCAGTAGCTTTCTGGGGCCCAACACCGGGGAGCTGTTTTTT. Translation gives CASSFLGPNTGELFF.

The chain uses TRBV29-1 and TRBJ1-2; possible D gene TRBD1, 5 bases. The CDR3 runs to 11 residues. Trimming took off 1 base at V and 10 bases at J, with 10 bases between the two ends. Per germline, CDR1 SQVTM and CDR2 ANQGSEA. In DNA form, the CDR3 reads TGCAGCGTTGAAGGGGGCGGAACCTACACCTTC. This translates into CSVEGGGTYTF.

This clone occurred once. CDR3 sequence reads: CASSLARRGQRDTQYF. CDR3 in DNA: TGTGCCAGCAGCTTAGCGCGCCGGGGACAGCGAGATACGCAGTATTTT. The chain uses TRBV7-8 and TRBJ2-3; 7 bases are shared with TRBD1. The CDR3 totals 16 residues. From germline, CDR1 is SGHVS and CDR2 FQNEAQ. J was trimmed by 5 bases and V by 0 bases; bases with no gene match: 8.

CDR3 nucleotides: TGTGCCAGCAGCCTCAAGCCCCAGCGCACAGATACGCAGTATTTT. It specifies CASSLKPQRTDTQYF. This chain links TRBV6-5 with TRBJ2-3; D not certain. This CDR3 contains 15 residues. Germline CDR1 reads MNHEY; CDR2 reads SVGAGI. The V end lost 6 bases, the J end lost 1 base, and 14 bases lay between the germline ends.

Only a few counts were recorded for this clone. The identical CDR3 is also encoded by other nucleotide sequences in the sample. This rearrangement joins TRBV19 to TRBJ1-5; tentatively, D is TRBD1 (5 bases). The CDR3 loop spans 14 amino acids. Germline-derived CDR1 and CDR2 are LNHDA and SQIVND (reference sequence). The V end was cut by 3 bases, the J end by 0 bases, with 6 bases between. CDR3 DNA: TGTGCCAGTAGTATCAGGGATAGCAATCAGCCCCAGCATTTT. Its protein is CASSIRDSNQPQHF.

The chain joins TRBV4-1 to TRBJ2-1; 7 nucleotides agree with TRBD2. V dropped 4 bases and J dropped 4; count of bases not matched to a gene: 1. Germline CDR1 is MGHRA and CDR2 is YSYEKL. This CDR3 comprises 13 residues. The CDR3 sequence: CASSRGGYNEQFF. In DNA form, the CDR3 reads TGCGCCAGCAGCCGGGGGGGATACAATGAGCAGTTCTTC.

The V gene is TRBV11-2, the J gene TRBJ2-5, with D hard to call. Germline CDR1 reads SGHAT; CDR2 reads FQNNGV. Between the trimmed V and J ends, which lost 5 bases and 3 bases, there was a span of 10 bases. The CDR3 is 13 amino acids. CDR3 region: CASSRIAKETQYF. CDR3 in DNA: TGTGCCAGCAGCCGAATAGCCAAAGAGACCCAGTACTTC.

The CDR3 DNA reads TGTGCCTGGAGTGTACGGCAGACCGGGGAGCTGTTTTTT. Translating it yields CAWSVRQTGELFF. The rearrangement uses TRBV30 and TRBJ2-2; D not certain. Trimming cost V 0 bases and J 5 bases, with 7 bases left between them. Germline loops: CDR1 GTSNPN, CDR2 SVGIG (reference sequence). The CDR3 spans 13 residues. Drawing the rest from reference TRBV30 and TRBJ2-2, the complete variable domain is SQTIHQWPATLVQPVGSPLSLECTVEGTSNPNLYWYRQAAGRGLQLLFYSVGIGQISSEVPQNLSASRPQDRQFILSSKKLLLSDSGFYLCAWSVRQTGELFFGEGSRLTVL.

This clone was observed a handful of times. The rearrangement links TRBV21-1 to TRBJ1-1; no DNA check was done on the table's D call, TRBD1. TRBV21-1 is a pseudogene segment. The CDR3 has 15 residues. The CDR3 DNA follows: TGTGCCAGCAGCAAACCGGGACAAGCTGGGGCTGAAGCTTTCTTT. It specifies CASSKPGQAGAEAFF.

The rearrangement joins TRBV4-1 to TRBJ2-1; D perhaps matches TRBD1 (5 bases). The CDR3 is made up of 15 amino acids. The V and J ends lost 4 bases and 8 bases respectively, with 18 bases between them. Germline V gene sequence: CDR1 MGHRA, CDR2 YSYEKL. This CDR3 reads CASSRLAGRKDEQFF. The CDR3 DNA reads as TGCGCCAGCAGCCGTCTGGCAGGGCGAAAGGATGAGCAGTTCTTC.